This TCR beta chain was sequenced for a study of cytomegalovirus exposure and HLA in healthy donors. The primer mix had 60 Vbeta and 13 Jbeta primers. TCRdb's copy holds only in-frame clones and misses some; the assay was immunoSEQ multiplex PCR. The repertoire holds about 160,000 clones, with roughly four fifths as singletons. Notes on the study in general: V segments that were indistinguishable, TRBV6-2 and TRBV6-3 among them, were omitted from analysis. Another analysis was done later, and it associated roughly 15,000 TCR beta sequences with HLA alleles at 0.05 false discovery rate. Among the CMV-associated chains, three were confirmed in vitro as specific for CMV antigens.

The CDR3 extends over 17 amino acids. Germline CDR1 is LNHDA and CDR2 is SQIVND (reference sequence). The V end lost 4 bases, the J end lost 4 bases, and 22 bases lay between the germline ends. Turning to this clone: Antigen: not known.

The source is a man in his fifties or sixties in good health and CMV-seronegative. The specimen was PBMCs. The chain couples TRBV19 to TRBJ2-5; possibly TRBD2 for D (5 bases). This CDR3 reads CASSTYSPGSLGETQYF. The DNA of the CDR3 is TGTGCCAGTAGTACTTACTCGCCGGGATCCCTGGGAGAGACCCAGTACTTC.